A single sample gave rise to the 29 T cell receptor beta chains below, sequenced in a study of blood T cell repertoires in COVID-19. Generated by immunoSEQ multiplex PCR, the TCRdb table keeps only in-frame clones and is missing some. The table records about 200,000 clones, about 85% of them present only once. Sequenced sample: PBMCs or T cells enriched from blood (not recorded which). The source is a man aged 35 to 55 who had recovered from COVID-19.

The rearrangement links TRBV6-5 to TRBJ2-2, with D maybe TRBD1 (5 bases). The CDR3 has 15 amino acids. Germline CDR1 is MNHEY and CDR2 is SVGAGI. The ends were cut back, 6 bases at V and 0 bases at J, with 11 bases in the middle. The CDR3 loop reads CASRLTEANTGELFF. The CDR3 bases are TGTGCCAGCAGATTGACAGAAGCGAACACCGGGGAGCTGTTTTTT.

The rearrangement links TRBV5-4 to TRBJ2-7, with D maybe TRBD2 (6 bases). With 4 bases removed from V and 2 bases from J, the gap between germline ends came to 16 bases. The CDR3 extends over 15 amino acids. CDR1 is SGHNT, CDR2 YYREEE, per germline (reference sequence). The CDR3 is CASSRRKEGAYEQYF. CDR3 nucleotide sequence: TGTGCCAGCAGCCGACGGAAGGAGGGAGCCTACGAGCAGTACTTC.

This clone has only one observation. The chain uses TRBV11-2 and TRBJ2-1, with TRBD2 identical over 9 bases. Germline V gives CDR1 SGHAT, CDR2 FQNNGV. With V trimmed by 5 bases and J by 9 bases, 14 bases remained unmatched. The CDR3 runs 16 residues. For the CDR3, the DNA is TGTGCCAGCAGCCCCCCCGCCGGGACTAGCATGGGTGAGCAGTTCTTC. Its protein is CASSPPAGTSMGEQFF.

The rearrangement joins TRBV7-9 to TRBJ1-6, with TRBD1 identical over 10 bases. The CDR3 is 15 residues long. The V segment lost 5 bases and the J segment 10 bases; nucleotides outside the gene matches: 8. Germline V gene sequence: CDR1 SEHNR, CDR2 FQNEAQ (reference sequence). CDR3: CASSLPGTGVSPLHF. The CDR3 DNA follows: TGTGCCAGCAGCCTCCCCGGGACAGGGGTCTCACCCCTCCACTTT.

The chain carries TRBV30 and TRBJ2-7; TRBD1 is a possible D gene (7 bases). Between the trimmed V and J ends, which lost 3 bases and 3 bases, there was a span of 18 bases. Germline V gene lookup returns CDR1 GTSNPN and CDR2 SVGIG (reference sequence). The CDR3 sequence is 15 residues long. Here the CDR3 DNA reads TGTGCCTGGAGGCGCTTCGGGGGACAGAACTACGAGCAGTACTTC. Translated, it gives CAWRRFGGQNYEQYF.

The V and J genes are TRBV5-1 and TRBJ2-7; TRBD1 matches 7 bases. Trimming took 4 bases from V and 3 from J; bases not matched to a gene: 7. Germline CDR1 SGHRS, CDR2 YFSETQ. CDR3 length: 14 amino acids. The CDR3 nucleotides are TGCGCCAGCAGCACGAGGACAGGCGACTACGAGCAGTACTTC. It yields the protein CASSTRTGDYEQYF.

This clone was seen more than once but under ten times. The gene calls are TRBV10-3 and TRBJ1-2; D possibly corresponds to TRBD1 (5 bases). Looked up from germline, CDR1 is ENHRY and CDR2 is SYGVKD. Between the trimmed V and J ends, which lost 6 bases and 5 bases, there was a span of 19 bases. This CDR3 is built from 15 residues. As DNA, the CDR3 is TGTGCCATCAGGCGGGCGGGGCAGGGCCCATATGGCTACACCTTC. Encoded protein: CAIRRAGQGPYGYTF.

This clone was detected only once. This chain connects TRBV13 to TRBJ1-6; 7 bases agree with TRBD1. CDR3 length: 15 amino acids. The germline gives CDR1 PRHDT, CDR2 FYEKMQ (reference sequence). The V and J ends lost 5 bases and 6 bases, in that order; junction bases with no gene match: 7. The CDR3 DNA sequence: TGTGCCAGCAGCGCCACAGGGGCTTTTAATTCACCCCTCCACTTT. It is translated as CASSATGAFNSPLHF.

This chain links TRBV28 with TRBJ2-2; tentatively, D is TRBD1 (5 bases). The CDR3 covers 15 residues. Germline CDR1 MDHEN, CDR2 SYDVKM. V lost 1 base and J 1 base, leaving 7 bases between the germline ends. CDR3 loop: CASSLSGLNTGELFF. The CDR3 DNA reads as TGTGCCAGCAGTTTATCAGGGTTGAACACCGGGGAGCTGTTTTTT. Variable domain in full (rest from reference TRBV28 and TRBJ2-2): DVKVTQSSRYLVKRTGEKVFLECVQDMDHENMFWYRQDPGLGLRLIYFSYDVKMKEKGDIPEGYSVSREKKERFSLILESASTNQTSMYLCASSLSGLNTGELFFGEGSRLTVL.

This sequence joins TRBV7-9 and TRBJ2-7, with TRBD1 matching 8 bases. This CDR3 is built from 15 residues. Germline V gives CDR1 SEHNR, CDR2 FQNEAQ (reference sequence). Losses at the gene ends were 6 bases for V and 0 bases for J; bases not matched to a gene: 7. The CDR3 loop is CASSPGQAPSYEQYF. The CDR3 DNA follows: TGTGCCAGCAGTCCGGGACAGGCCCCCTCCTACGAGCAGTACTTC.

CDR3: CASSRTGANTGELFF. The CDR3, as DNA: TGTGCCAGCAGCCGGACAGGGGCGAACACCGGGGAGCTGTTTTTT. The chain employs TRBV3-1 (or the pseudogene TRBV3-2) and TRBJ2-2, with 9 bases that match TRBD1. The germline V gene has CDR1 LGHDT and CDR2 YNNKEL (reference sequence). Trimming at V came to 4 bases and at J to 0 bases, leaving 0 bases not matched to a gene. The CDR3 has 15 amino acids.

The chain joins TRBV5-1 to TRBJ2-5; D perhaps matches TRBD1 (6 bases). The CDR3 covers 14 residues. Germline V gene lookup returns CDR1 SGHRS and CDR2 YFSETQ. V dropped 4 bases and J dropped 3 bases, with 13 bases sitting between them. The CDR3 nucleotides read TGCGCCAGCAGCACTACAGGGAACGAAGAGACCCAGTACTTC. This sequence encodes CASSTTGNEETQYF.

The chain employs TRBV5-6 and TRBJ2-7; weak D call: TRBD2 (5 bases). CDR3 length: 13 residues. Germline assignment: CDR1 SGHDT and CDR2 YYEEEE. V shed 2 bases and J shed 3 bases, with 9 bases lying between them. The chain's CDR3 is CASSFFGSYEQYF. The CDR3 nucleotides read TGTGCCAGCAGCTTTTTTGGGAGCTACGAGCAGTACTTC.

This chain joins TRBV10-3 and TRBJ1-4, with 10 nucleotides matching TRBD1. Germline values: CDR1 ENHRY, CDR2 SYGVKD. This CDR3 spans 13 amino acids. J was trimmed by 8 bases and V by 4 bases; bases with no gene match: 1. CDR3 amino acids: CAISGGQGEKLFF. DNA of the CDR3: TGTGCCATCAGTGGGGGACAGGGGGAAAAACTGTTTTTT.

The chain has TRBV9 and TRBJ1-2; 8 bases agree with TRBD1. Trimming removed 0 bases from V and 3 bases from J; junction bases left unmatched: 4. Germline CDR1 and CDR2: SGDLS and YYNGEE. The CDR3 is 15 residues long. CDR3 coding DNA: TGTGCCAGCAGCGTAGAAGGACAGGGCTACTATGGCTACACCTTC. Protein: CASSVEGQGYYGYTF.

This clone was seen a handful of times. The rearrangement links TRBV7-6 to TRBJ2-1; 10 bases are shared with TRBD1. The CDR3 spans 17 residues. V lost 1 base and J lost 4; bases outside the gene matches: 7. Germline CDR1 SGHVS, CDR2 FNYEAQ. The CDR3 coding sequence is TGTGCCAGCAGCTTAGTTTCGTCGGGACAGGGGTACAATGAGCAGTTCTTC. Residues: CASSLVSSGQGYNEQFF.

The chain is built from TRBV30 and TRBJ1-6, with TRBD1 matching 8 bases. V was clipped by 7 bases and J by 7 bases; unmatched bases: 3. The CDR3 has 12 residues. Germline assignment: CDR1 GTSNPN and CDR2 SVGIG (reference sequence). The CDR3 here is CASGQANSPLHF. CDR3 coding DNA: TGTGCCTCGGGACAGGCGAATTCACCCCTCCACTTT. The whole variable domain, remainder taken from reference TRBV30 and TRBJ1-6, is SQTIHQWPATLVQPVGSPLSLECTVEGTSNPNLYWYRQAAGRGLQLLFYSVGIGQISSEVPQNLSASRPQDRQFILSSKKLLLSDSGFYLCASGQANSPLHFGNGTRLTVT.

The chain recombines TRBV28 with TRBJ2-3, with D perhaps matching TRBD1 (5 bases). V gave up 4 bases and J gave up 0 bases, with 5 bases separating them. There are 13 residues in the CDR3. The germline gives CDR1 MDHEN, CDR2 SYDVKM. The CDR3 DNA follows: TGTGCCAGCAGTTGGACAAGCACAGATACGCAGTATTTT. It yields the protein CASSWTSTDTQYF.

The CDR3 sequence is CASSSWLDRGNEQFF. In DNA, the CDR3 is TGTGCCAGCAGCTCATGGTTGGACAGGGGCAATGAGCAGTTCTTC. The J gene is TRBJ2-1, the V gene TRBV5-6; 9 nucleotides line up with TRBD1. The CDR3 runs 15 residues. The germline CDR1 and CDR2 sequences are SGHDT and YYEEEE. Trimming at V came to 3 bases and at J to 6 bases, leaving 7 bases not matched to a gene. Complete variable domain (other parts from reference TRBV5-6 and TRBJ2-1): DAGVTQSPTHLIKTRGQQVTLRCSPKSGHDTVSWYQQALGQGPQFIFQYYEEEERQRGNFPDRFSGHQFPNYSSELNVNALLLGDSALYLCASSSWLDRGNEQFFGPGTRLTVL.

This clone was observed a single time. The CDR3 reads CASSHGRVNYGYTF. Here the CDR3 DNA reads TGTGCCAGCAGCCACGGGAGGGTCAACTATGGCTACACCTTC. The V gene is TRBV11-2, the J gene TRBJ1-2, with D hard to call. V gave up 5 bases and J gave up 2 bases, with 12 bases separating them. This CDR3 contains 14 residues. Germline V gives CDR1 SGHAT, CDR2 FQNNGV.

This clone appeared a few times. This chain uses TRBV2 with TRBJ1-1; 7 bases fit TRBD1. The CDR3 totals 14 residues. Germline CDR1 is SNHLY and CDR2 is FYNNEI. V lost 10 bases, J lost 1 base, and 9 bases stayed unmatched. This CDR3 reads CATKAGTENTEAFF. The DNA of the CDR3 is TGTGCCACCAAAGCCGGGACAGAGAACACTGAAGCTTTCTTT.

This clone was seen just once. The chain combines TRBV6-5 with TRBJ2-5, with D possibly being TRBD2 (5 bases). Trimming took off 10 bases at V and 4 bases at J, with 10 bases between the two ends. Germline CDR1 and CDR2: MNHEY and SVGAGI. This CDR3 comprises 11 residues. The CDR3 here is CATGVGETQYF. CDR3 DNA sequence: TGTGCCACCGGGGTTGGAGAGACCCAGTACTTC.

The chain links TRBV7-9 to TRBJ2-7, with a possible D match to TRBD1 (5 bases). V was trimmed by 3 bases and J by 4 bases, leaving 7 bases between them. This CDR3 has 12 amino acids. Looked up from germline, CDR1 is SEHNR and CDR2 is FQNEAQ (reference sequence). This CDR3 reads CASSLTDYEQYF. CDR3 nucleotides: TGTGCCAGCAGCTTGACAGATTACGAGCAGTACTTC.

The V and J genes are TRBV18 and TRBJ2-5; maybe TRBD1 (7 bases). V lost 5 bases and J lost 2, with 12 bases in between. Germline CDR1 is KGHSH and CDR2 is LQKENI. This CDR3 contains 14 residues. DNA of the CDR3: TGTGCCAGCTCAGCGGGACAGCCGCAAGAGACCCAGTACTTC. Translating gives CASSAGQPQETQYF.

The chain combines TRBV19 with TRBJ1-1; D is undetermined. The V gene lost 7 bases and the J gene lost 0 bases, with 9 bases spanning the gap. The CDR3 has 13 amino acids. CDR1 LNHDA and CDR2 SQIVND come from the germline V gene (reference sequence). This CDR3 is CASTLTLNTEAFF. The CDR3 DNA is TGTGCCAGTACCCTAACCTTGAACACTGAAGCTTTCTTT.

The rearrangement joins TRBV11-3 to TRBJ2-3, with no clear D. The CDR3 consists of 13 residues. Germline V gene sequence: CDR1 SGHNT, CDR2 YENEEA. Between the trimmed V and J ends, which lost 6 bases and 0 bases, there was a span of 7 bases. The CDR3 bases are TGTGCCAGCAGACTCCCCAGCACAGATACGCAGTATTTT. This codes for CASRLPSTDTQYF.

The chain couples TRBV7-2 to TRBJ1-3; tentatively, D is TRBD1 (6 bases). V lost 5 bases and J 7 bases, leaving 12 bases between the germline ends. The CDR3 extends over 13 amino acids. Per germline, CDR1 SGHTA and CDR2 FQGNSA. Here the CDR3 reads CASSIKQGNTIYF. CDR3 nucleotide sequence: TGTGCCAGCAGCATAAAACAGGGCAACACCATATATTTT.

This clone was recorded once. The chain employs TRBV3-1 (or the pseudogene TRBV3-2) and TRBJ1-1, with a tentative D call TRBD1 (5 bases). From germline, CDR1 is LGHDT and CDR2 YNNKEL (reference sequence). The CDR3 totals 15 residues. V lost 1 base and J lost 4, with 13 bases in between. The CDR3 is CASSQVQGWTTEAFF. CDR3 DNA: TGTGCCAGCAGCCAAGTGCAGGGTTGGACCACTGAAGCTTTCTTT.

This chain uses TRBV15 with TRBJ2-1; 12 nucleotides line up with TRBD2. Losses at the gene ends were 6 bases for V and 7 bases for J; bases not matched to a gene: 16. In germline, CDR1 is LNHNV, CDR2 YYDKDF (reference sequence). The CDR3 sequence is 18 residues long. The CDR3 here is CATSGRLAGGSLLNEQFF. In nucleotides, the CDR3 is TGTGCCACCAGTGGACGGCTAGCGGGAGGGTCCTTATTGAATGAGCAGTTCTTC.